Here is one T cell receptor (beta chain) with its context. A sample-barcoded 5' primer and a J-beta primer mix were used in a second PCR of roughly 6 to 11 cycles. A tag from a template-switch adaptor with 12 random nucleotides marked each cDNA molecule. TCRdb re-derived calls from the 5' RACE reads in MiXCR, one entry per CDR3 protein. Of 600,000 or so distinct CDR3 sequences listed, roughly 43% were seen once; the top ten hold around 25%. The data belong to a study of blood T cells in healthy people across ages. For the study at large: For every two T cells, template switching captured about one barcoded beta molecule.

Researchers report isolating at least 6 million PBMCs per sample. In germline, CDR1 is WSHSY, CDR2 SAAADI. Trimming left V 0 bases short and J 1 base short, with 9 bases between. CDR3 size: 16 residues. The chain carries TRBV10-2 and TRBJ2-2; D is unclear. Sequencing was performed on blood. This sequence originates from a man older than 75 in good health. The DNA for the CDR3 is TGCGCCAGCAGTGAGTCAACTACCTGGAACACCGGGGAGCTGTTTTTT. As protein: CASSESTTWNTGELFF.